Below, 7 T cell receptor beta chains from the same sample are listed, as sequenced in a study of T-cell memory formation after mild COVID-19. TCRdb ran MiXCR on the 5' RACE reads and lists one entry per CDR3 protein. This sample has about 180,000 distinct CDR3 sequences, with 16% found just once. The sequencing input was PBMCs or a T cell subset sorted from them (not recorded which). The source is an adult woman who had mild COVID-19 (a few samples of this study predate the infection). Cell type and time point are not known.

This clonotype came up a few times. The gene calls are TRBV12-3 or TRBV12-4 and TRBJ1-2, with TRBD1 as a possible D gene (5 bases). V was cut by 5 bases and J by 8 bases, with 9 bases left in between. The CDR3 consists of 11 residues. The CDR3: CASSPGRGYTF. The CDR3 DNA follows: TGTGCCAGCAGTCCGGGGCGAGGCTACACCTTC.

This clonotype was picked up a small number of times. DNA for the CDR3: TGTGCCAGCACCCTCGTTGGGGTTACCGGGGAGCTGTTTTTT. This gives the protein CASTLVGVTGELFF. The chain employs TRBV7-8 and TRBJ2-2, with D hard to call. The germline gives CDR1 SGHVS, CDR2 FQNEAQ. Trimming took off 7 bases at V and 5 bases at J, with 14 bases between the two ends. CDR3 length equals 14 residues.

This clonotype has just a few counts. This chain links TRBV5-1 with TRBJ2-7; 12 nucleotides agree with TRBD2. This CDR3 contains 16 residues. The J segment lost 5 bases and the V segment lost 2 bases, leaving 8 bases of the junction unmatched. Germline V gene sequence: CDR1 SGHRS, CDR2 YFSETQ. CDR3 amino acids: CASSFLTSGSPNEQYF. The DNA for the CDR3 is TGCGCCAGCAGCTTCCTGACTAGCGGGAGCCCTAACGAGCAGTACTTC.

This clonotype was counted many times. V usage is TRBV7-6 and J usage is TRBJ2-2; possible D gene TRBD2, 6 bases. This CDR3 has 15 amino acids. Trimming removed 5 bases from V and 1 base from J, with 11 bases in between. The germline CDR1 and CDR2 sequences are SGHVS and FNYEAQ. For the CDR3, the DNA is TGTGCCAGCAGCGGAGGACTAAAGAACACCGGGGAGCTGTTTTTT. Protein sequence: CASSGGLKNTGELFF.

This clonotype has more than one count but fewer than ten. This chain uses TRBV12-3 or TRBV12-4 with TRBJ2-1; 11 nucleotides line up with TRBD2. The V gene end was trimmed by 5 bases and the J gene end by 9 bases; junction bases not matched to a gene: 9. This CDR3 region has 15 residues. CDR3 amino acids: CASSPISGGEGEQFF. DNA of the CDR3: TGTGCCAGCAGTCCTATTAGCGGGGGGGAGGGTGAGCAGTTCTTC.

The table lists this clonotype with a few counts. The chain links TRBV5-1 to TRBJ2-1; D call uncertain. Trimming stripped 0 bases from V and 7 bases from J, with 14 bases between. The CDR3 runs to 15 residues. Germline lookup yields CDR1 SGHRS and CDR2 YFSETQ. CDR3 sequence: CASSLGAVFQNEQFF. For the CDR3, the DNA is TGCGCCAGCAGCTTGGGGGCTGTCTTTCAAAATGAGCAGTTCTTC.

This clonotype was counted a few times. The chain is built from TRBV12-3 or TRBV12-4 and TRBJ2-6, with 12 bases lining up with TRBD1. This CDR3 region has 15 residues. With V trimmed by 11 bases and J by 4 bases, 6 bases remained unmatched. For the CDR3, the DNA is TGTGCCGGGGGACAGGGGGCACGAGGGGCCAACGTCCTGACTTTC. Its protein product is CAGGQGARGANVLTF.